Each of the 14 T cell receptor beta chains below was sequenced from the same sample in a study of shared T cell receptors in the human thymus. Measured with immunoSEQ multiplex PCR; TCRdb has only the in-frame clones, and not every one. The sample records just under 550,000 clones, more than 75% being singletons. These data were likewise used in another study, on human thymus T cells.

Source material: thymocytes. The source is a boy under two years old with a congenital heart defect.

The rearrangement uses TRBV10-3 and TRBJ2-1, with a tentative D call TRBD2 (6 bases). V was clipped by 5 bases and J by 5 bases, with 19 bases between them. CDR3 length: 16 residues. From germline, CDR1 is ENHRY and CDR2 SYGVKD. CDR3 bases: TGTGCCATCAGTAGCCGGGACCTCGCGGGGCACAATGAGCAGTTCTTC. As protein: CAISSRDLAGHNEQFF.

This clone is a singleton in its sample. The rearrangement joins TRBV15 to TRBJ2-1, with 9 bases matching TRBD2. Trimming cost V 0 bases and J 3 bases; bases outside gene matches: 3. The CDR3 extends over 16 amino acids. CDR1 is LNHNV and CDR2 is YYDKDF in the germline V gene (reference sequence). CDR3 sequence (DNA): TGTGCCACCAGCAGAGAGGGTAGCGGGGGCTACAATGAGCAGTTCTTC. Encoded protein: CATSREGSGGYNEQFF.

The chain recombines TRBV7-3 with TRBJ2-7; the D gene is possibly TRBD1 (6 bases). The germline CDR1 and CDR2 sequences are SGHTA and FQGTGA. The CDR3 is 15 amino acids. V was cut by 1 base and J by 5 bases, with 15 bases left in between. CDR3 protein: CASSLNPQDSHEQYF. For the CDR3, the DNA is TGTGCCAGCAGCTTAAACCCCCAGGACAGCCACGAGCAGTACTTC.

In this sample, this clone turned up once. This sequence joins TRBV6-1 and TRBJ1-2, with a weak D call TRBD1 (5 bases). The CDR3 length is 13 residues. The germline V gene encodes CDR1 MNHNS and CDR2 SASEGT. Between the trimmed V and J ends, which lost 6 bases and 8 bases, there was a span of 16 bases. The CDR3, as DNA: TGTGCCAGCAGGGTCGGGGGAATGAACGGCTACACCTTC. Translating it yields CASRVGGMNGYTF.

The chain is built from TRBV30 and TRBJ2-5, with 12 bases lining up with TRBD2. V shed 6 bases, J shed 2 bases, and the junction held 7 bases outside the gene matches. Germline CDR1 reads GTSNPN; CDR2 reads SVGIG (reference sequence). The CDR3 is made up of 15 amino acids. Here the CDR3 DNA reads TGTGCCTGCTCCGGGACTAGCGGGCCACAAGAGACCCAGTACTTC. This codes for CACSGTSGPQETQYF. Full variable domain (remainder filled in from reference TRBV30 and TRBJ2-5): SQTIHQWPATLVQPVGSPLSLECTVEGTSNPNLYWYRQAAGRGLQLLFYSVGIGQISSEVPQNLSASRPQDRQFILSSKKLLLSDSGFYLCACSGTSGPQETQYFGPGTRLLVL.

The chain is built from TRBV4-3 and TRBJ2-1; a weak D match, TRBD2 (6 bases). V lost 1 base, J lost 2 bases, and 15 bases lay in between. The CDR3 has 17 residues. CDR1 and CDR2 (germline): LGHNA, YSLEER. CDR3 amino acids: CASSQAGSGLAYNEQFF. The CDR3 DNA is TGCGCCAGCAGCCAAGCCGGCAGCGGGCTGGCCTACAATGAGCAGTTCTTC.

The V call is TRBV28, the J call TRBJ2-7; TRBD2 aligns across 7 bases. V trimming: 7 bases; J trimming: 0 bases; junction bases outside the gene matches: 6. The CDR3 length is 14 residues. The germline V gene encodes CDR1 MDHEN and CDR2 SYDVKM. CDR3 DNA sequence: TGTGCCAGCATTACGGCTAGCGGCTCCTACGAGCAGTACTTC. Amino acid sequence: CASITASGSYEQYF. Full variable domain (missing parts from reference TRBV28 and TRBJ2-7): DVKVTQSSRYLVKRTGEKVFLECVQDMDHENMFWYRQDPGLGLRLIYFSYDVKMKEKGDIPEGYSVSREKKERFSLILESASTNQTSMYLCASITASGSYEQYFGPGTRLTVT.

This clone was counted once. A read error is likely, as this CDR3 ends without the conserved phenylalanine or tryptophan. The chain recombines TRBV6-5 with TRBJ1-2, with 8 positions matching TRBD1. The CDR3 is 13 amino acids. V dropped 0 bases and J dropped 7; count of bases not matched to a gene: 1. CDR1 and CDR2 from the germline V gene are MNHEY and SVGAGI. The CDR3: CASSYSTGAGYTS. The DNA of the CDR3 is TGTGCCAGCAGTTACTCGACAGGGGCTGGCTACACCTCC.

V gene TRBV4-3 combines with J gene TRBJ2-5; TRBD2 matches 7 bases. CDR1 and CDR2 from the germline V gene are LGHNA and YSLEER. The CDR3 loop spans 18 amino acids. V was clipped by 4 bases and J by 2 bases; unmatched bases: 16. The CDR3 is CASSPGNWEAGLQETQYF. The CDR3 coding sequence is TGCGCCAGCAGCCCCGGTAACTGGGAAGCGGGATTACAAGAGACCCAGTACTTC.

This clone was seen only a few times. The CDR3 loop is CASSAPGLAYEQYF. The CDR3 DNA reads as TGTGCCAGCAGCGCACCGGGACTAGCGTACGAGCAGTACTTC. The V call is TRBV7-2, the J call TRBJ2-7; 10 bases fit TRBD2. The CDR3 loop spans 14 amino acids. Trimming took 5 bases from V and 4 from J; bases not matched to a gene: 5. Germline values: CDR1 SGHTA, CDR2 FQGNSA.

The sample holds a few counts of this clone. V gene TRBV5-1 combines with J gene TRBJ1-1, with a tentative D call TRBD1 (6 bases). The CDR3 has 16 residues. The germline V and J ends were trimmed by 2 bases and 0 bases, with 14 bases remaining between them. From germline, CDR1 is SGHRS and CDR2 YFSETQ. In DNA form, the CDR3 reads TGCGCCAGCAGCTTCTTCGGGGGGCGTTTGAACACTGAAGCTTTCTTT. Protein: CASSFFGGRLNTEAFF. Together with reference TRBV5-1 and TRBJ1-1, the CDR3 gives the full variable domain: KAGVTQTPRYLIKTRGQQVTLSCSPISGHRSVSWYQQTPGQGLQFLFEYFSETQRNKGNFPGRFSGRQFSNSRSEMNVSTLELGDSALYLCASSFFGGRLNTEAFFGQGTRLTVV.

This clone came up a few times. The gene calls are TRBV5-1 and TRBJ2-7; 7 nucleotides match TRBD1. Germline lookup yields CDR1 SGHRS and CDR2 YFSETQ. The CDR3 totals 14 residues. Trimming removed 0 bases from V and 3 bases from J; junction bases left unmatched: 3. The CDR3 sequence is CASSLGDRDYEQYF. CDR3 sequence (DNA): TGCGCCAGCAGCTTGGGGGACAGAGACTACGAGCAGTACTTC.

This chain joins TRBV7-2 and TRBJ2-1; D is unresolved. The CDR3 runs to 13 residues. Germline CDR1 reads SGHTA; CDR2 reads FQGNSA. Trimming stripped 2 bases from V and 7 bases from J, with 9 bases between. CDR3 protein: CASSLFLRNEQFF. The CDR3 coding sequence is TGTGCCAGCAGCTTATTCCTGAGGAATGAGCAGTTCTTC.

CDR3 residues: CASSQARGGSTGELFF. DNA for the CDR3: TGTGCCAGCAGCCAAGCACGGGGAGGGAGCACCGGGGAGCTGTTTTTT. The J gene is TRBJ2-2, the V gene TRBV4-2, with 7 bases aligning to TRBD2. V trimming: 1 base; J trimming: 4 bases; junction bases outside the gene matches: 6. CDR1 is LGHNA and CDR2 is YNFKEQ in the germline V gene. This CDR3 spans 16 amino acids.